Sequencing of this T cell receptor beta chain was carried out in a study of identical twins. CDR3 length: 18 residues. The ends were cut back, 0 bases at V and 0 bases at J, with 15 bases in the middle. Looked up from germline, CDR1 is MGHDK and CDR2 is SYGVNS. In its sample, this clonotype was seen a few times. MiXCR was run by TCRdb on the 5' RACE reads, yielding one entry per CDR3 protein. The sample yields 1.5 million to 2 million distinct CDR3 sequences, more than 30% seen once. Among all donors, each was a healthy Caucasian. This TCR was sampled from a newborn girl in good health. The J gene is TRBJ2-1, the V gene TRBV25-1, with D possibly TRBD2 on 6 matching bases. What was sequenced was cord blood. CDR3 protein: CASSEYGGSGSSYNEQFF. The CDR3 bases are TGTGCCAGCAGTGAATATGGAGGCAGCGGGTCCTCCTACAATGAGCAGTTCTTC.